This TCR beta chain was documented in a study of blood T cell repertoires in COVID-19. Study in general: Samples taken during acute and convalescent COVID-19 were collected in the United States, Italy and Spain.

As processed by the authors: Nucleated cell counts were estimated from reference gene primer amplification. Produced via immunoSEQ multiplex PCR; TCRdb's table is partial and in-frame only. From that table come the V and J calls and clone size; the DNA was used to work out D and trimming. Of 90,000 to 100,000 clones listed, roughly 87% are singletons. V was clipped by 5 bases and J by 6 bases; unmatched bases: 4. The germline V gene encodes CDR1 SSHAT and CDR2 FNYEAQ (reference sequence). The CDR3 runs to 13 residues. This rearrangement joins TRBV7-7 to TRBJ2-7; 10 bases agree with TRBD1. The receptor was isolated from a woman aged 60-70 years with COVID-19, enrolled during active disease. Sequencing used peripheral blood. CDR3 bases: TGTGCCAGCAGCCAGGACAGGGGGAGCGAGCAGTACTTC. This sequence encodes CASSQDRGSEQYF.